The 27 T cell receptor beta chains in this list originate from one sample, sequenced in a study of PD-1 blockade in classical Hodgkin lymphoma (dated by TCRdb to 2019 to 2021). Explained via the paper, the time point label denotes: cycle 1 day 1 (C1D1), immediately before nivolumab initiation. Every trial patient had relapsed following autologous stem cell transplantation, and prior brentuximab vedotin exposure was what differed among cohorts A, B and C. The library was produced with the immunoSEQ multiplex PCR assay. TCRdb took over this immuneACCESS table, retaining in-frame rearrangements with V and J assigned. Such tables are incomplete; in checked studies, under half of the missing clones stem from an unresolved V gene, and the remainder is unexplained. Within this sample are around 65,000 clones, with around 89% of them counted one time only. Over 14% of the sample is in the top ten clones.

Specimen: peripheral blood mononuclear cells (PBMCs), collected at baseline. Receptors originate from a human donor with classical Hodgkin lymphoma.

This clone was counted once. The J gene is TRBJ1-5, the V gene TRBV6-1; D is unresolved. The germline V gene has CDR1 MNHNS and CDR2 SASEGT. This CDR3 is 17 amino acids long. Trimming left V 3 bases short and J 5 bases short, with 20 bases between. The CDR3, as DNA: TGTGCCAGCAGTGATAGGGCGGTAAGTTTTTCGGATCAGCCCCAGCATTTT. Its protein is CASSDRAVSFSDQPQHF.

The chain uses TRBV27 and TRBJ2-7; D not resolved. CDR1 MNHEY and CDR2 SMNVEV come from the germline V gene (reference sequence). The CDR3 contains 14 residues. V was clipped by 3 bases and J by 2 bases, with 11 bases between them. CDR3 residues: CASSFGLPPYEQYF. In DNA form, the CDR3 reads TGTGCCAGCAGTTTCGGCCTACCCCCCTACGAGCAGTACTTC.

The chain carries TRBV7-6 and TRBJ2-7; 9 bases match TRBD1. The CDR3 consists of 16 residues. V gave up 5 bases and J gave up 5 bases; unmatched junction bases: 13. Germline-derived CDR1 and CDR2 are SGHVS and FNYEAQ. CDR3 nucleotide sequence: TGTGCCAGCAGCCCAGAGGTTGGGACAGGGCGCCACGAGCAGTACTTC. Residues: CASSPEVGTGRHEQYF.

The rearrangement links TRBV10-3 to TRBJ1-5; D might be TRBD1 (6 bases). Germline lookup yields CDR1 ENHRY and CDR2 SYGVKD. This CDR3 comprises 14 residues. V was shortened by 4 bases and J by 7 bases, with 14 bases between the two germline ends. CDR3 amino acids: CAISGGGREQPQHF. The DNA for the CDR3 is TGTGCCATCAGTGGAGGGGGGAGAGAGCAGCCCCAGCATTTT.

The chain is built from TRBV4-1 and TRBJ1-3; D not resolved. The CDR3 consists of 17 residues. V lost 3 bases and J 0 bases, leaving 15 bases between the germline ends. Germline V lookup: CDR1 MGHRA, CDR2 YSYEKL. This CDR3 reads CASSQRGRPSSGNTIYF. Here the CDR3 DNA reads TGCGCCAGCAGCCAGAGAGGGAGGCCCAGCTCTGGAAACACCATATATTTT.

As regards this clone: A junction boundary mismatches the germline segment, possibly from a read error. The chain couples TRBV7-7 to TRBJ2-1; D not certain. The CDR3 totals 15 residues. Germline values: CDR1 SSHAT, CDR2 FNYEAQ (reference sequence). DNA for the CDR3: TGTGCTAGCAGCGACTCAGAGAGCTCCTACAATGAGCAGTTCTTC. This gives the protein CASSDSESSYNEQFF.

The CDR3 DNA reads as TGTGCCATCACACAAGGGGCATATGGCTACACCTTC. Protein product: CAITQGAYGYTF. The chain couples TRBV6-6 to TRBJ1-2; a weak D match, TRBD1 (5 bases). Germline CDR1 and CDR2: MNHNY and SVGAGI (reference sequence). Trimming stripped 10 bases from V and 5 bases from J, with 14 bases between. There are 12 residues in the CDR3.

The chain couples TRBV2 to TRBJ2-2; 7 positions match TRBD1. V lost 6 bases to trimming and J lost 1 base; unmatched junction nucleotides: 8. CDR1 SNHLY and CDR2 FYNNEI come from the germline V gene. The CDR3 runs 16 residues. The CDR3 spells CASSGLRQGNTGELFF. The CDR3 nucleotides read TGTGCCAGCAGCGGTTTGAGACAGGGGAACACCGGGGAGCTGTTTTTT.

The rearrangement links TRBV15 to TRBJ1-1, with a tentative D call TRBD1 (6 bases). Germline lookup yields CDR1 LNHNV and CDR2 YYDKDF (reference sequence). CDR3 length: 15 amino acids. V was trimmed by 0 bases and J by 6 bases, leaving 14 bases between them. For the CDR3, the DNA is TGTGCCACCAGCAGAGATATCGAGGGGGGCGCTGAAGCTTTCTTT. Translation gives CATSRDIEGGAEAFF.

The DNA of the CDR3 is TGTGCCAGCAGCTTAGTTCCAAATCAGCCCCAGCATTTT. This codes for CASSLVPNQPQHF. The rearrangement joins TRBV11-2 to TRBJ1-5; the D is unclear. Germline V gene data show CDR1 as SGHAT and CDR2 as FQNNGV. This CDR3 region has 13 residues. Trimming stripped 1 base from V and 4 bases from J, with 5 bases between.

In its sample, this clone was seen a few times. The J gene is TRBJ1-1, the V gene TRBV30; D is perhaps TRBD1 (5 bases). The CDR3 loop spans 13 amino acids. Between the trimmed V and J ends, which lost 5 bases and 6 bases, there was a span of 16 bases. CDR1 is GTSNPN, CDR2 SVGIG, per germline (reference sequence). The CDR3 here is CAWEERGPSEAFF. The CDR3 DNA sequence: TGTGCCTGGGAGGAGAGGGGACCCTCTGAAGCTTTCTTT.

The J gene is TRBJ2-6, the V gene TRBV6-5; D not resolved. CDR3 length: 14 residues. The germline V and J ends were trimmed by 0 bases and 3 bases, with 3 bases remaining between them. CDR1 is MNHEY, CDR2 SVGAGI, per germline. In DNA, the CDR3 is TGTGCCAGCAGTTACTCGATTGGGGCCAACGTCCTGACTTTC. Its translation: CASSYSIGANVLTF.

This rearrangement joins TRBV7-8 to TRBJ2-5, with TRBD2 as a possible D gene (6 bases). The V gene lost 1 base and the J gene lost 1 base, with 19 bases spanning the gap. The CDR3 is 18 residues long. Per germline, CDR1 SGHVS and CDR2 FQNEAQ. The CDR3 DNA reads as TGTGCCAGCAGCTTAGATGAACTAGCTATTAGGGTCCAAGAGACCCAGTACTTC. Protein: CASSLDELAIRVQETQYF. The full variable domain, its missing parts supplied by reference TRBV7-8 and TRBJ2-5, is GAGVSQSPRYKVAKRGQDVALRCDPISGHVSLFWYQQALGQGPEFLTYFQNEAQLDKSGLPSDRFFAERPEGSVSTLKIQRTQQEDSAVYLCASSLDELAIRVQETQYFGPGTRLLVL.

The chain combines TRBV5-6 with TRBJ2-7; no firm D call. This CDR3 has 11 residues. Germline lookup yields CDR1 SGHDT and CDR2 YYEEEE. Trimming took 2 bases from V and 7 from J, leaving 7 bases between them. CDR3 region: CASSFSEEQYF. Here the CDR3 DNA reads TGTGCCAGCAGCTTTTCCGAGGAGCAGTACTTC. Full variable domain (missing parts from reference TRBV5-6 and TRBJ2-7): DAGVTQSPTHLIKTRGQQVTLRCSPKSGHDTVSWYQQALGQGPQFIFQYYEEEERQRGNFPDRFSGHQFPNYSSELNVNALLLGDSALYLCASSFSEEQYFGPGTRLTVT.

The chain links TRBV15 to TRBJ2-3; D call uncertain. V lost 9 bases and J lost 3, with 7 bases in between. The CDR3 is made up of 11 amino acids. Germline V gene lookup returns CDR1 LNHNV and CDR2 YYDKDF (reference sequence). For the CDR3, the DNA is TGTGCCACTCTACGTACAGATACGCAGTATTTT. It is translated as CATLRTDTQYF.

As for this clone: A junction boundary mismatches the germline segment, possibly from a read error. This chain links TRBV4-1 with TRBJ1-5, with D perhaps matching TRBD1 (6 bases). This CDR3 spans 19 amino acids. CDR1 and CDR2 (germline): MGHRA, YSYEKL. The CDR3 bases are TGCGCCAGCAGCCAAGATGGTCTGGGGGGGCCAACCCTCAATCGGCCCCAGCATTTT. This codes for CASSQDGLGGPTLNRPQHF.

This clone was found a few times. This sequence joins TRBV30 and TRBJ1-5; no clear D gene. Germline CDR1 is GTSNPN and CDR2 is SVGIG (reference sequence). V lost 0 bases to trimming and J lost 4 bases, with 7 bases between them. This CDR3 is built from 13 residues. This chain's CDR3 is CAWSVKGNQPQHF. In DNA, the CDR3 is TGTGCCTGGAGTGTAAAGGGAAATCAGCCCCAGCATTTT.

The V and J genes are TRBV4-1 and TRBJ2-7; D may be TRBD1 (5 bases). Trimming pared 5 bases from V and 4 bases from J, leaving 18 bases between. CDR1 is MGHRA and CDR2 is YSYEKL in the germline V gene. The CDR3 runs 15 residues. CDR3: CASSGAYWGPYEQYF. The CDR3 nucleotides read TGCGCCAGCAGCGGAGCCTACTGGGGCCCTTACGAGCAGTACTTC.

The V call is TRBV2, the J call TRBJ1-1; D remains unclear. Trimming stripped 1 base from V and 3 bases from J, with 6 bases between. Germline V gene sequence: CDR1 SNHLY, CDR2 FYNNEI. The CDR3 has 13 residues. The CDR3 region is CASSEVFYTEAFF. Written as DNA, the CDR3 is TGTGCCAGCAGTGAAGTTTTCTACACTGAAGCTTTCTTT.

The V gene is TRBV19, the J gene TRBJ2-1, with 8 bases identical to TRBD2. CDR1 and CDR2 (germline): LNHDA, SQIVND (reference sequence). The CDR3 totals 13 residues. CDR3 sequence (DNA): TGTTCATCCATGGGGACTAGCTACAATGAGCAGTTCTTC. Protein: CSSMGTSYNEQFF.

J is TRBJ1-5 and V is TRBV30; TRBD1 aligns across 11 bases. CDR1 GTSNPN and CDR2 SVGIG come from the germline V gene (reference sequence). The junction had 6 bases not matched to a gene; V was cut back by 2 bases and J by 6 bases. The CDR3 consists of 15 residues. CDR3 in amino acids: CAWSLGQGAGQPQHF. In DNA form, the CDR3 reads TGTGCCTGGAGTCTTGGACAGGGGGCTGGTCAGCCCCAGCATTTT.

The chain employs TRBV6-1 and TRBJ1-2; D may be TRBD1 (5 bases). The CDR3 runs to 15 residues. Germline CDR1 and CDR2: MNHNS and SASEGT. Deletions cut 3 bases from V and 4 bases from J, with 15 bases between. In DNA form, the CDR3 reads TGTGCCAGCAGTGAGGAAGGGAGGGACGGCTATGGCTACACCTTC. It specifies CASSEEGRDGYGYTF.

The chain recombines TRBV2 with TRBJ2-3; D may be TRBD1 or TRBD2 (5 bases each). Trimming shortened V by 8 bases and J by 3 bases, and 18 bases separated the two germline ends. The CDR3 has 15 amino acids. CDR1 SNHLY and CDR2 FYNNEI come from the germline V gene. This CDR3 is CASGPGLERTDTQYF. As DNA, the CDR3 is TGTGCCAGCGGGCCGGGGCTTGAGCGGACAGATACGCAGTATTTT. The full variable domain, completed using reference TRBV2 and TRBJ2-3, is EPEVTQTPSHQVTQMGQEVILRCVPISNHLYFYWYRQILGQKVEFLVSFYNNEISEKSEIFDDQFSVERPDGSNFTLKIRSTKLEDSAMYFCASGPGLERTDTQYFGPGTRLTVL.

The chain uses TRBV6-1 and TRBJ1-5, with a possible D match to TRBD1 (6 bases). In germline, CDR1 is MNHNS, CDR2 SASEGT. The CDR3 is 14 residues long. V was shortened by 8 bases and J by 7 bases, with 18 bases between the two germline ends. CDR3 loop: CASGRTVGSQPQHF. As DNA, the CDR3 is TGTGCCAGCGGGCGGACAGTAGGATCGCAGCCCCAGCATTTT.

This chain links TRBV5-6 with TRBJ1-1; D is perhaps TRBD1 (5 bases). Germline values: CDR1 SGHDT, CDR2 YYEEEE. Trimming removed 2 bases from V and 4 bases from J, with 15 bases in between. CDR3 size: 15 residues. The CDR3 region has the DNA TGTGCCAGCAGCTTAGGGCAGGGCCGCGGCACTGAAGCTTTCTTT. Protein sequence: CASSLGQGRGTEAFF.

The chain couples TRBV9 to TRBJ2-1; TRBD1 is a possible D gene (7 bases). The germline gives CDR1 SGDLS, CDR2 YYNGEE. Trimming shortened V by 1 base and J by 4 bases, and 18 bases separated the two germline ends. CDR3 length: 17 residues. The CDR3 bases are TGTGCCAGCAGCGTAAATCCAGGGGGGCGAAATTACAATGAGCAGTTCTTC. Encoded protein: CASSVNPGGRNYNEQFF.

V and J are TRBV15 and TRBJ2-7, with TRBD1 matching 11 bases. The CDR3 contains 15 residues. Per the germline V gene, CDR1 is LNHNV and CDR2 is YYDKDF (reference sequence). The J segment lost 12 bases and the V segment lost 3 bases, leaving 13 bases of the junction unmatched. CDR3 DNA: TGTGCCACCAGCAGGGACCGGGACAGGGGGATAAGGCCGTACTTC. This encodes CATSRDRDRGIRPYF.